This T cell receptor beta chain came from a study of shared clonotypes between healthy human individuals (TCRdb year 2020). For context, the study as a whole: A few men and a couple of women, aged 18 to 49 years, made up the cohort. Blood TCR repertoires of roughly five healthy adults were deeply sequenced to estimate repertoire size and the extent of clonotype sharing between individuals. Per donor, leukapheresis produced somewhere between about 0.9 and 10 billion PBMCs. For each donor, CD4 naive and CD4 memory were each run on three plates, CD8 naive on two plates, and CD8 memory on one plate. To increase sequencing depth and limit assay-specific biases, different laboratories used diverse techniques to prepare libraries and sequence TCR repertoires. Overall study outcomes, separate from this receptor: Because the study included only a small number of donors, the genetic and exposure-history diversity represented was limited. Incomplete sequencing was indicated by rarefaction of sorted-subset datasets, despite the large sequencing depth. Sampling was restricted to blood, and TCR repertoires in tissues likely differ from the TCR repertoires found in blood. Larger estimated clonotype richness was generally found for naive subsets than for memory subsets. Sharing across a few donors was observed for roughly 5% of naive CD4, less than 4% of naive CD8, about 2.5% of memory CD4, and about 0.38% of memory CD8 clonotypes. Pairwise subsampling indicated that sequencing depth was expected to affect the degree of clonotype sharing among donors. Higher generation probabilities were observed for clonotypes shared by all four sorted-subset donors than for non-shared clonotypes.

The donors were healthy, HIV-negative adults with no recently reported acute infections or vaccinations. Only Caucasian adults living in Nashville, Tennessee, USA were represented among the donors. CD4+ T cells were enriched by magnetic negative selection; naive cells were then positively selected on CD45RA, and the negative fraction formed the memory subset. Blood was collected by leukapheresis, and PBMCs were isolated by Ficoll-Histopaque density gradient centrifugation and then cryopreserved in liquid nitrogen vapor phase. Analytical flow cytometry was used to check the purity and quantity of each magnetically sorted T cell population. From each sorted fraction, genomic DNA was isolated and quantified by UV absorbance on a Nanodrop 2000c. As for this clone: The antigen it binds to is not known. Base qualities are not provided; no much larger clone lies one nucleotide away.

TCR CDR3 regions were amplified from genomic DNA by multiplex PCR using the deep immunoSEQ assay. Extracted genomic DNA from each cell subset was distributed evenly across all wells of several immunoSEQ 96-well plates, and each plate was treated as a replicate. For sorted subsets, around 0.2 ug of genomic DNA, equivalent to around 31,000 T cell genomes, went into each replicate PCR. Purified libraries were quantified with a Qubit 3.0 fluorometer, sized on a Bioanalyzer 2100, and re-quantified with the KAPA Library Quantification kit. A separate single-read 150-cycle Illumina NextSeq 550 flow cell was used to sequence each immunoSEQ 96-well plate. The original pipeline was this. Because the immunoSEQ output held only junctional sequences and lacked quality scores, the filtering could not match the filtering applied to full-length reads. To assign V/J genes and CDR3, sequences were annotated against IMGT germline references using PyIR, a Python wrapper for IgBLAST v1.9. Reads with weak V/J assignments (E-value above 1e-6), missing CDR3, stop codons, out-of-frame junctions, or ambiguous translated residues were removed. V3J clonotypes were defined as sequences sharing the same inferred V gene, J gene, and CDR3 amino acid sequence. Percentage overlap between repertoires was calculated by dividing the number of shared unique clonotypes by the size of the smaller repertoire. RTK rarefaction, the Chao1 estimator, and Recon v2.1 estimates of unobserved clonotypes were used to assess repertoire richness. OLGA was used to compute generation probabilities for all TCRbeta clonotypes that the gDNA method yielded from a few donors. The clones in this table, taken by TCRdb from immuneACCESS, are in-frame only. Not every clone is retained; where verified, under half of the shortfall comes from an unresolved V gene, and the cause of the rest is unknown. Clone size and the V and J calls come from that table; the DNA yielded D and trimming. This sample comprises about 980,000 clones, approximately 80% of them detected only once. The top ten constitute about 1.5% of the sample.

This receptor was obtained from a man between 18 and 29 years old in good health. Sequences were obtained from memory CD4+ T cells sorted from blood. What the cell subset or site label conveys for this sample: CD45RA-negative fraction.

The nucleotides are TGCGCCAGCAGCTTCGGACAGTCCCCCCAAGGGGCCAACGTCCTGACTTTC. Its coded protein is CASSFGQSPQGANVLTF. Recombination connected TRBV5-1 to TRBJ2-6; possibly the D gene is TRBD1, per 6 matching bases. The germline V gene provides CDR1 SGHRS and CDR2 YFSETQ. Including the terminal cysteine and phenylalanine, the CDR3 comprises 17 residues. This entry keeps only the CDR3 DNA: 51 bases, framed from base 1. V and J are truncated by 2 bases and 4 bases respectively, leaving an intervening sequence of 16 bases.